This section outlines one T cell receptor (beta chain) sequence together with its context. Its target is not known. HIV-positive participants all received treatment in the United States. DNA was extracted from approximately 0.91-9.4 million thawed cryopreserved PBMC. The assay, immunoSEQ v3.0, was run at survey level. TCRdb's copy holds only in-frame clones and misses some; the assay was immunoSEQ multiplex PCR. This table holds around 20,000 clones, 79% found once. This sample stems from a study of long-term antiretroviral therapy in people with HIV. Study outcomes and limitations: The clones with expansion before ART were dominant in the repertoire at all time points.

This sequence originates from a man in his late teens or twenties with HIV. The material sequenced was unsorted PBMCs, taken at the start of antiretroviral therapy, before treatment.

CDR3 sequence: CASSDKNTGELFF. DNA of the CDR3: TGTGCCAGCAGTGACAAGAACACCGGGGAGCTGTTTTTT. The chain is built from TRBV6-4 and TRBJ2-2; D call uncertain. Germline CDR1 reads MRHNA; CDR2 reads SNTAGT. V dropped 2 bases and J dropped 1 base, with 2 bases sitting between them. This CDR3 is 13 amino acids long.